These T cell receptor beta chains were read from a single sample in a study of cytomegalovirus exposure and HLA in healthy donors. Repertoires were generated with immunoSEQ multiplex PCR, while TCRdb's copy carries only in-frame clones and drops some. The sample has about 90,000 clones, about 73% seen once. The sample comprised PBMCs. The receptors originated from a woman between 50 and 59 years old in good health and CMV-seropositive. Both conserved end residues are part of each CDR3. A D gene is named only where the DNA matches it firmly. Size is stated for part of the rows, as once, few or many counts, or as a class when the clone is expanded.

d_gene | j_gene | v_gene | abundance | CDR3nt | CDR3aa
TRBD1 | TRBJ1-2 | TRBV19 | - | TGTGCCAGTAGTATTACAGGGGGCGCGAGCGGCTACACCTTC | CASSITGGASGYTF
TRBD1 | TRBJ1-2 | TRBV27 | - | TGTGCCAGCAGTTCTTATCTGGGGACAGGGGGGAAGTCCCTCTTCTATGGCTACACCTTC | CASSSYLGTGGKSLFYGYTF
- | TRBJ2-1 | TRBV5-6 | - | TGTGCCAGCAGCTTGGGCCCTGCCCTTAGTGCATACAATGAGCAGTTCTTC | CASSLGPALSAYNEQFF
TRBD2 | TRBJ2-3 | TRBV5-1 | - | TGCGCCAGCAGCATAGCGGGAGTGGGTACAGATACGCAGTATTTT | CASSIAGVGTDTQYF
- | TRBJ2-5 | TRBV4-3 | - | TGCGCCAGCAGCCAGGAGGGTGCGCGGTGGGGGTACCAAGAGACCCAGTACTTC | CASSQEGARWGYQETQYF
- | TRBJ2-1 | TRBV7-9 | - | TGTGCCAGCAGCTTAGGCCCTCGAGGCAATGAGCAGTTCTTC | CASSLGPRGNEQFF
- | TRBJ1-5 | TRBV28 | once | TGTGCCAGCAGTTCCCCCGGGACACCCAATCAGCCCCAGCATTTT | CASSSPGTPNQPQHF
TRBD2 | TRBJ2-1 | TRBV11-3 | - | TGTGCCAGCAGCTCCGTAGCGGGAGCAAAAGGCAATGAGCAGTTCTTC | CASSSVAGAKGNEQFF
TRBD1 | TRBJ2-3 | TRBV6-1 | few | TGTGCCAGCAGTGAAGTGGTGGGGACAGGGGGAGGGCGGGATACGCAGTATTTT | CASSEVVGTGGGRDTQYF
- | TRBJ2-7 | TRBV6-5 | few | TGTGCCAGCAGTTACGGACAGCTTACCTCCTACGAGCAGTACTTC | CASSYGQLTSYEQYF
TRBD2 | TRBJ2-1 | TRBV28 | - | TGTGCCAGCAAGACCCCTACTAGCGGGGGGGGTGAGCAGTTCTTC | CASKTPTSGGGEQFF
TRBD1 | TRBJ1-1 | TRBV5-1 | - | TGCGCCAGCAGCTCGCTGAGACAGGGTTGGGGGATGAACACTGAAGCTTTCTTT | CASSSLRQGWGMNTEAFF
- | TRBJ1-1 | TRBV28 | - | TGTGCCAGCAGTTTAAATCAGGGAAACACTGAAGCTTTCTTT | CASSLNQGNTEAFF
- | TRBJ1-3 | TRBV9 | few | TGTGCCAGCAGCGTAGCTTACAGGAGCTCTGGAAACACCATATATTTT | CASSVAYRSSGNTIYF
TRBD2 | TRBJ2-7 | TRBV30 | - | TGTGCCTGGAGTCTACTAGCGGGAGTGCAGGTGCAGTACTTC | CAWSLLAGVQVQYF
- | TRBJ1-4 | TRBV18 | - | TGTGCCAGCTCACCTTCCCAAACAGGGCATAATGAAAAACTGTTTTTT | CASSPSQTGHNEKLFF
- | TRBJ2-5 | TRBV5-8 | once | TGTGCCAGCAGCTCGCTGACTAGGACGGAGACCCAGTACTTC | CASSSLTRTETQYF
TRBD2 | TRBJ2-1 | TRBV7-7 | medium-sized | TGTGCCAGCAGCTTAGATAGCGGGTTTAACAATGAGCAGTTCTTC | CASSLDSGFNNEQFF
- | TRBJ2-3 | TRBV5-4 | few | TGTGCCAGCAGCTCAGGACAGTTCACAGATACGCAGTATTTT | CASSSGQFTDTQYF
TRBD1 | TRBJ2-1 | TRBV7-9 | few | TGTTCCAGCAGCGACAGGGGGCGGGTCGGCAATGAGCAGTTCTTC | CSSSDRGRVGNEQFF
- | TRBJ2-1 | TRBV29-1 | few | TGCAGCGTTGCTAGCTCAAACTCCTACAATGAGCAGTTCTTC | CSVASSNSYNEQFF
TRBD1 | TRBJ2-5 | TRBV5-1 | - | TGCGCCAGCAGCTTGGCCCGGACAGGGAAACAAGAGACCCAGTACTTC | CASSLARTGKQETQYF
TRBD1 | TRBJ1-4 | TRBV7-9 | - | TGTTCCAGCAACTTGGGGGGACAGTCACTGTTTTTT | CSSNLGGQSLFF
- | TRBJ1-3 | TRBV28 | - | TGTGCCAGCAGTTCCTACACAGGGATCCTTGGAAACACCATATATTTT | CASSSYTGILGNTIYF
TRBD2 | TRBJ2-1 | TRBV10-3 | once | TGTGCCATCAGTGTCCAAGCGGGAGGGGGTTTCAATGAGCAGTTCTTC | CAISVQAGGGFNEQFF
- | TRBJ2-7 | TRBV7-3 | - | TGTGCCAGCAGCTTATTCCCCGGCGGAGCCTACGAGCAGTACTTC | CASSLFPGGAYEQYF
- | TRBJ2-1 | TRBV9 | - | TGTGCCAGCGGCGGGGCCGGGGGCGGGGGTGCGTATGAGCAGTTCTTC | CASGGAGGGGAYEQFF
TRBD2 | TRBJ2-7 | TRBV7-6 | few | TGTGCCAGCTCTAGCGGGGGGTCCTACGAGCAGTACTTC | CASSSGGSYEQYF
TRBD2 | TRBJ2-1 | TRBV2 | - | TGTGCCAGCAGCCGGACTAGCGGGAGAGGAGAGTGGTACAATGAGCAGTTCTTC | CASSRTSGRGEWYNEQFF
TRBD1 | TRBJ2-3 | TRBV5-1 | - | TGCGCCAGCAGTTTAGCCGGGACAGCAAGCACAGATACGCAGTATTTT | CASSLAGTASTDTQYF
TRBD1 | TRBJ2-2 | TRBV5-1 | - | TGCGCCAGCAGCGTAACAGGGGGAAACACCGGGGAGCTGTTTTTT | CASSVTGGNTGELFF
- | TRBJ2-1 | TRBV7-9 | - | TGTGCCAGCAGCGTGGCGGGGATGGAGCAGTTCTTC | CASSVAGMEQFF
TRBD2 | TRBJ2-5 | TRBV19 | - | TGTGCCAGTAGTATAGATCACGGGAGGGCCCGAGAGACCCAGTACTTC | CASSIDHGRARETQYF
- | TRBJ2-2 | TRBV9 | - | TGTGCCAGCAGCGTAGGTTTGGCCGCGGATACCGGGGAGCTGTTTTTT | CASSVGLAADTGELFF